Listed below are T cell receptor beta chains from one sample, sequenced in a study of blood T cell repertoires in COVID-19. The protocol was immunoSEQ multiplex PCR, while the TCRdb copy is restricted to in-frame clones and leaves out a portion. This table holds 20,000 to 25,000 clones, approximately 83% found once. The specimen was peripheral blood. These TCRs come from a man older than 75 with active or convalescent COVID-19. CDR3s include the opening cysteine and the closing phenylalanine or tryptophan. Fields, in order: V gene, clone size, J gene, D gene, CDR3 protein, CDR3 DNA. The D gene is left open where the match is weak. Not every row has a clone size; where given, it reads once, few, many or a size class.

V: TRBV19; size: once; J: TRBJ2-7; D: TRBD2; CDR3: CASSIVASGGPYEQYF; DNA: TGTGCCAGTAGTATAGTCGCTAGCGGGGGCCCTTACGAGCAGTACTTC
V: TRBV23-1; size: medium-sized; J: TRBJ1-2; D: -; CDR3: CASSPRRAGGYTF; DNA: TGCGCCAGCAGCCCCAGAAGGGCGGGAGGCTACACCTTC
V: TRBV6-6; size: -; J: TRBJ2-2; D: TRBD2; CDR3: CASRAGGGNGELFF; DNA: TGTGCCAGTAGAGCCGGGGGGGGCAACGGGGAGCTGTTTTTT
V: TRBV12-3/TRBV12-4; size: -; J: TRBJ2-3; D: -; CDR3: CASSFFADTQYF; DNA: TGTGCCAGCAGTTTCTTTGCAGATACGCAGTATTTT
V: TRBV5-1; size: -; J: TRBJ2-2; D: TRBD2; CDR3: CASSRGLVTNTGELFF; DNA: TGCGCCAGCAGCCGGGGACTAGTAACAAACACCGGGGAGCTGTTTTTT
V: TRBV10-1; size: few; J: TRBJ2-7; D: -; CDR3: CATHYEQYF; DNA: TGCGCCACCCACTACGAGCAGTACTTC
V: TRBV7-3; size: -; J: TRBJ2-1; D: TRBD2; CDR3: CASSLGQAGGQYEQFF; DNA: TGTGCCAGCAGCTTAGGTCAAGCGGGGGGCCAATATGAGCAGTTCTTC
V: TRBV7-9; size: -; J: TRBJ2-2; D: -; CDR3: CASTEDIGELFF; DNA: TGTGCCAGCACGGAGGACATCGGGGAGCTGTTTTTT
V: TRBV15; size: -; J: TRBJ2-7; D: -; CDR3: CATSRGGYSYEQYF; DNA: TGTGCCACCAGCAGAGGGGGCTACTCCTACGAGCAGTACTTC
V: TRBV7-2; size: -; J: TRBJ2-3; D: -; CDR3: CASSTGTGRNTQYF; DNA: TGTGCCAGCAGCACCGGGACTGGTAGGAATACGCAGTATTTT
V: TRBV5-1; size: -; J: TRBJ2-5; D: TRBD2; CDR3: CASSWQLAGAAETQYF; DNA: TGCGCCAGCAGCTGGCAGCTAGCGGGAGCAGCAGAGACCCAGTACTTC
V: TRBV5-1; size: -; J: TRBJ1-1; D: -; CDR3: CASSEWGRDTEAFF; DNA: TGCGCCAGCAGCGAATGGGGGAGGGACACTGAAGCTTTCTTT
V: TRBV5-4; size: -; J: TRBJ2-1; D: TRBD2; CDR3: CASSLKLAGGNEQFF; DNA: TGTGCCAGCAGCTTGAAACTAGCGGGAGGAAATGAGCAGTTCTTC
V: TRBV29-1; size: -; J: TRBJ1-1; D: -; CDR3: CSVGEWGGNTEAFF; DNA: TGCAGCGTTGGTGAATGGGGGGGGAACACTGAAGCTTTCTTT
V: TRBV5-1; size: few; J: TRBJ1-5; D: -; CDR3: CASSPDRNQPQHF; DNA: TGCGCCAGCAGCCCTGACAGGAATCAGCCCCAGCATTTT
V: TRBV28; size: -; J: TRBJ2-7; D: -; CDR3: CASTLLGSYEQYF; DNA: TGTGCCAGCACCTTACTAGGGTCCTACGAGCAGTACTTC
V: TRBV27; size: -; J: TRBJ2-2; D: -; CDR3: CASRSNGGNTGELFF; DNA: TGTGCCAGCAGATCTAACGGCGGGAACACCGGGGAGCTGTTTTTT
V: TRBV3-1/TRBV3-2; size: -; J: TRBJ2-6; D: -; CDR3: CASSQVAGSSGANVLTF; DNA: TGTGCCAGCAGCCAAGTTGCGGGGAGCTCTGGGGCCAACGTCCTGACTTTC
V: TRBV6-1; size: -; J: TRBJ1-4; D: TRBD1; CDR3: CASSEKDRGRTNEKLFF; DNA: TGTGCCAGCAGTGAGAAGGACAGGGGGAGGACTAATGAAAAACTGTTTTTT
V: TRBV2; size: -; J: TRBJ2-7; D: TRBD2; CDR3: CASRRESHEQYF; DNA: TGTGCCAGCAGGCGGGAGTCCCACGAGCAGTACTTC
V: TRBV20-1; size: -; J: TRBJ1-4; D: -; CDR3: CSAFPNEKLFF; DNA: TGCAGTGCCTTCCCTAATGAAAAACTGTTTTTT
V: TRBV19; size: -; J: TRBJ2-7; D: TRBD1; CDR3: CASKRTGSSYEQYF; DNA: TGTGCCAGTAAGCGGACAGGGAGCTCCTACGAGCAGTACTTC
V: TRBV11-2; size: few; J: TRBJ1-3; D: -; CDR3: CASSLIGPPGDTIYF; DNA: TGTGCCAGCAGCTTAATAGGGCCGCCCGGGGACACCATATATTTT
V: TRBV6-5; size: -; J: TRBJ1-2; D: -; CDR3: CASSYSIRGGYTF; DNA: TGTGCCAGCAGTTACTCGATCAGGGGCGGCTACACCTTC
V: TRBV7-2; size: -; J: TRBJ2-1; D: TRBD1; CDR3: CASSTGTGGNEQFF; DNA: TGTGCCAGCAGCACCGGGACAGGGGGCAATGAGCAGTTCTTC
V: TRBV7-2; size: few; J: TRBJ2-2; D: TRBD1; CDR3: CASSPQGFHNTGELFF; DNA: TGTGCCAGCAGCCCACAGGGGTTTCATAACACCGGGGAGCTGTTTTTT
V: TRBV27; size: -; J: TRBJ2-3; D: TRBD2; CDR3: CASSSRLAGGPGTDTQYF; DNA: TGTGCCAGCAGTTCCAGACTAGCGGGGGGGCCAGGCACAGATACGCAGTATTTT
V: TRBV24-1; size: -; J: TRBJ2-7; D: -; CDR3: CATSRTGYEQYF; DNA: TGTGCCACCAGTCGAACGGGCTACGAGCAGTACTTC
V: TRBV24-1; size: -; J: TRBJ2-5; D: TRBD1; CDR3: CATSDRGIETQYF; DNA: TGTGCCACCTCGGACAGGGGAATCGAGACCCAGTACTTC
V: TRBV15; size: -; J: TRBJ1-3; D: -; CDR3: CATSRYVSGNTIYF; DNA: TGTGCCACCAGCCGGTATGTCTCTGGAAACACCATATATTTT
V: TRBV5-1; size: once; J: TRBJ2-6; D: TRBD1; CDR3: CASSKDRVDAGANVLTF; DNA: TGCGCCAGCAGCAAGGACAGGGTGGACGCCGGGGCCAACGTCCTGACTTTC
V: TRBV5-6; size: -; J: TRBJ1-4; D: -; CDR3: CASSLLGPGGANEKLFF; DNA: TGTGCCAGCAGCTTGCTCGGCCCGGGGGGTGCTAATGAAAAACTGTTTTTT
V: TRBV7-8; size: -; J: TRBJ2-2; D: -; CDR3: CASSLWQTGELFF; DNA: TGTGCCAGCAGCTTATGGCAGACCGGGGAGCTGTTTTTT
V: TRBV4-3; size: few; J: TRBJ2-5; D: TRBD2; CDR3: CASSQDPRGETQYF; DNA: TGCGCCAGCAGCCAAGATCCGCGGGGGGAGACCCAGTACTTC
V: TRBV5-4; size: -; J: TRBJ2-7; D: -; CDR3: CASSEGVLYEQYF; DNA: TGTGCCAGCAGCGAGGGGGTTTTATACGAGCAGTACTTC
V: TRBV4-2; size: -; J: TRBJ2-5; D: TRBD2; CDR3: CASSQDRRGGVGETQYF; DNA: TGTGCCAGCAGCCAAGATCGACGGGGGGGTGTGGGAGAGACCCAGTACTTC
V: TRBV3-1/TRBV3-2; size: -; J: TRBJ2-2; D: -; CDR3: CASSRTRTAGELFF; DNA: TGTGCCAGCAGCCGGACCCGGACAGCCGGGGAGCTGTTTTTT
V: TRBV2; size: -; J: TRBJ2-1; D: TRBD1; CDR3: CASLQDRDNGEQFF; DNA: TGTGCCAGCTTGCAGGACAGGGACAATGGGGAGCAGTTCTTC
V: TRBV2; size: -; J: TRBJ1-4; D: TRBD1; CDR3: CASRRTGGLNEKLFF; DNA: TGTGCCAGCAGGCGTACAGGGGGCCTCAATGAAAAACTGTTTTTT
V: TRBV27; size: -; J: TRBJ1-1; D: -; CDR3: CASSPSVGGVSIAFF; DNA: TGTGCCAGCAGTCCCTCGGTCGGGGGGGTGTCTATCGCTTTCTTT
V: TRBV2; size: -; J: TRBJ2-2; D: -; CDR3: CASSRSGLLNTGELFF; DNA: TGTGCCAGCAGTCGGTCTGGACTACTGAACACCGGGGAGCTGTTTTTT
V: TRBV5-1; size: -; J: TRBJ2-1; D: -; CDR3: CASSLQGSSSYNEQFF; DNA: TGCGCCAGCAGCCTGCAGGGCTCCAGCTCCTACAATGAGCAGTTCTTC
V: TRBV5-4; size: few; J: TRBJ1-6; D: TRBD1; CDR3: CASSLDRGSNSPLHF; DNA: TGTGCCAGCAGCTTGGACAGGGGGAGTAATTCACCCCTCCACTTT
V: TRBV29-1; size: -; J: TRBJ1-1; D: -; CDR3: CSVAQTKNTEAFF; DNA: TGCAGCGTTGCCCAAACAAAGAACACTGAAGCTTTCTTT
V: TRBV9; size: -; J: TRBJ2-7; D: -; CDR3: CASSVDVTGYEQYF; DNA: TGTGCCAGCAGCGTAGATGTGACAGGCTACGAGCAGTACTTC
V: TRBV5-4; size: -; J: TRBJ2-5; D: -; CDR3: CASTLGPQETQYF; DNA: TGTGCCAGTACATTGGGGCCCCAAGAGACCCAGTACTTC
V: TRBV4-2; size: once; J: TRBJ1-4; D: -; CDR3: CASSQEGGSSEKLFF; DNA: TGTGCCAGCAGCCAAGAAGGAGGGAGTAGCGAAAAACTGTTTTTT
V: TRBV2; size: few; J: TRBJ1-1; D: -; CDR3: CASSERQAKNTEAFF; DNA: TGTGCCAGCAGTGAACGACAGGCGAAAAACACTGAAGCTTTCTTT
V: TRBV5-1; size: -; J: TRBJ1-1; D: -; CDR3: CASSLSPGNTEAFF; DNA: TGCGCCAGCAGCTTGTCCCCAGGTAACACTGAAGCTTTCTTT
V: TRBV18; size: -; J: TRBJ1-2; D: -; CDR3: CASSVDRTYGYTF; DNA: TGTGCCAGCTCGGTGGACAGAACCTATGGCTACACCTTC
V: TRBV28; size: -; J: TRBJ2-1; D: -; CDR3: CASSYIYFNSYNEQFF; DNA: TGTGCCAGCAGCTATATTTATTTCAACTCCTACAATGAGCAGTTCTTC
V: TRBV10-3; size: -; J: TRBJ2-1; D: -; CDR3: CAIRASGLSYNEQFF; DNA: TGTGCCATCAGGGCCTCAGGACTTTCCTACAATGAGCAGTTCTTC
V: TRBV7-6; size: once; J: TRBJ1-1; D: TRBD1; CDR3: CASSRTGGNTEAFF; DNA: TGTGCCAGCAGTCGGACAGGGGGGAACACTGAAGCTTTCTTT
V: TRBV5-1; size: -; J: TRBJ2-7; D: TRBD2; CDR3: CASSLSTSGRNEQYF; DNA: TGCGCCAGCAGCCTATCGACTAGCGGGAGGAACGAGCAGTACTTC
V: TRBV6-5; size: -; J: TRBJ1-5; D: -; CDR3: CASNWSGRNQPQHF; DNA: TGTGCCAGCAATTGGTCAGGTCGCAATCAGCCCCAGCATTTT
V: TRBV7-2; size: -; J: TRBJ1-2; D: -; CDR3: CASSLVQGPANYGYTF; DNA: TGTGCCAGCAGCTTAGTACAGGGCCCTGCTAACTATGGCTACACCTTC
V: TRBV19; size: -; J: TRBJ1-4; D: -; CDR3: CASSFRGEKLFF; DNA: TGTGCCAGTAGTTTCAGGGGTGAAAAACTGTTTTTT